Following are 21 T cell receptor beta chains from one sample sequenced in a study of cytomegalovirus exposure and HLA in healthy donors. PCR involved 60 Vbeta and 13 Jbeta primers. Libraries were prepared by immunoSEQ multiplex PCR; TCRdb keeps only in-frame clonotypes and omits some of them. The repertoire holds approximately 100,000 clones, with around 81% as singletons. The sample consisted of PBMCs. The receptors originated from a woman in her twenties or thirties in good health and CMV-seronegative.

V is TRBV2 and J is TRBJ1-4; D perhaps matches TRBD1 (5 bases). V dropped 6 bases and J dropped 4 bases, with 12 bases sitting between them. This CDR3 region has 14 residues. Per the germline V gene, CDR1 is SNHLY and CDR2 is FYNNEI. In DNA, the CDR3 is TGTGCCAGCAGCCCACAGGTCGTTAATGAAAAACTGTTTTTT. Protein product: CASSPQVVNEKLFF.

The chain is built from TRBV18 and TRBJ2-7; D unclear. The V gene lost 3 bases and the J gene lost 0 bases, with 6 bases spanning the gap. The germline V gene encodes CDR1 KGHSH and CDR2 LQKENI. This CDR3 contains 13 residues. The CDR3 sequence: CASSPLSSYEQYF. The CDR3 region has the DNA TGTGCCAGCTCACCCCTTAGCTCCTACGAGCAGTACTTC.

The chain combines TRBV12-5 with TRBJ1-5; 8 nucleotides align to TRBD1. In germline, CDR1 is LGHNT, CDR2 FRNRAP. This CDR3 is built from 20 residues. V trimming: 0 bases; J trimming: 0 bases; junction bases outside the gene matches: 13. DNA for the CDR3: TGTGCTAGTGGTTTGGTACTAGTCAGGGGGCTACTTTATAGCAATCAGCCCCAGCATTTT. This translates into CASGLVLVRGLLYSNQPQHF.

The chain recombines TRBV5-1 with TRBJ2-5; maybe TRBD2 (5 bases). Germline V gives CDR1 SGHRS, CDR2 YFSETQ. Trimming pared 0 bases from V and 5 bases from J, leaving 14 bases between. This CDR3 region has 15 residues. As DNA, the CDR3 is TGCGCCAGCAGCTTGGGTGTCGGGATTCGGGAGACCCAGTACTTC. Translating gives CASSLGVGIRETQYF.

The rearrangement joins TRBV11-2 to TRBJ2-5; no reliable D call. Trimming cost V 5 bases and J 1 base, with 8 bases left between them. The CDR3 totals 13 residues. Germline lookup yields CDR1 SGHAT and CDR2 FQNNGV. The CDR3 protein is CASSIQIQETQYF. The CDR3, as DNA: TGTGCCAGCAGCATACAGATCCAAGAGACCCAGTACTTC.

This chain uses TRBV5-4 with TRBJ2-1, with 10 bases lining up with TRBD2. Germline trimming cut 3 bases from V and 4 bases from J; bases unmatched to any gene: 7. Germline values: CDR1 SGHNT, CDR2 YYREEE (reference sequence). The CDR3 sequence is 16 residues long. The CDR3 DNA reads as TGTGCCAGCAGCTCGGGACTAGCGAGTTTGTACAATGAGCAGTTCTTC. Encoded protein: CASSSGLASLYNEQFF. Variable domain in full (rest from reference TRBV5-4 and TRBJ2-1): ETGVTQSPTHLIKTRGQQVTLRCSSQSGHNTVSWYQQALGQGPQFIFQYYREEENGRGNFPPRFSGLQFPNYSSELNVNALELDDSALYLCASSSGLASLYNEQFFGPGTRLTVL.

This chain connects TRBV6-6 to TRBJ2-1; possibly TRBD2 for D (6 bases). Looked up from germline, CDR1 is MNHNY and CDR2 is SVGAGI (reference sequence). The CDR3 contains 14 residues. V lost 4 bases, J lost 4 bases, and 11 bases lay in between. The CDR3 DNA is TGTGCCAGCAGTTTTAGCGGACCATACAATGAGCAGTTCTTC. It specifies CASSFSGPYNEQFF.

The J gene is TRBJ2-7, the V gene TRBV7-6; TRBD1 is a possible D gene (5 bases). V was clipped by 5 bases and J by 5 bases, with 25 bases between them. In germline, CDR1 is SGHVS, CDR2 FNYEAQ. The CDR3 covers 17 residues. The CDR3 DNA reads TGTGCCAGCAGCCGCCAGGGCGGTAAGAACCAGAAGGACGAGCAGTACTTC. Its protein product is CASSRQGGKNQKDEQYF. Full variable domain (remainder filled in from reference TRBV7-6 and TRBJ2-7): GAGVSQSPRYKVTKRGQDVALRCDPISGHVSLYWYRQALGQGPEFLTYFNYEAQQDKSGLPNDRFSAERPEGSISTLTIQRTEQRDSAMYRCASSRQGGKNQKDEQYFGPGTRLTVT.

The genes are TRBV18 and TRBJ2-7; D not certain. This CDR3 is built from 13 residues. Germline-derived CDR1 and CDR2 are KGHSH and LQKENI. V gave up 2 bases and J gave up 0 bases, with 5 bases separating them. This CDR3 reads CASSPEISYEQYF. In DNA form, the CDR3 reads TGTGCCAGCTCACCAGAGATCTCCTACGAGCAGTACTTC. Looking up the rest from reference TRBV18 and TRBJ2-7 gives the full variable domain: NAGVMQNPRHLVRRRGQEARLRCSPMKGHSHVYWYRQLPEEGLKFMVYLQKENIIDESGMPKERFSAEFPKEGPSILRIQQVVRGDSAAYFCASSPEISYEQYFGPGTRLTVT.

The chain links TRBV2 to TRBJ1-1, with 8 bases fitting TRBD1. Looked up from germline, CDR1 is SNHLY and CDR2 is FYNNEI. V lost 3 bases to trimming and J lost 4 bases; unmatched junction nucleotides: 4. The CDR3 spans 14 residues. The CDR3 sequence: CASSEEQGVTEAFF. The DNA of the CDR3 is TGTGCCAGCAGTGAGGAACAGGGGGTCACTGAAGCTTTCTTT.

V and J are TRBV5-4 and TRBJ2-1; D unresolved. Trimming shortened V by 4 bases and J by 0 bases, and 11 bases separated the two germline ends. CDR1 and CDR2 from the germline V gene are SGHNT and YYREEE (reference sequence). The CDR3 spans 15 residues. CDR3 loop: CASSQTPSSYNEQFF. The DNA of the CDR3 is TGTGCCAGCAGCCAGACACCAAGCTCCTACAATGAGCAGTTCTTC.

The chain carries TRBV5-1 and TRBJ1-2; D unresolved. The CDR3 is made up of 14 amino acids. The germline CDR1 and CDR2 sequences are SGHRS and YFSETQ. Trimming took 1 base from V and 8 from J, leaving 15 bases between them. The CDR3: CASSLSRSIHGYTF. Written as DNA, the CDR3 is TGCGCCAGCAGCTTGTCTCGATCTATCCACGGCTACACCTTC.

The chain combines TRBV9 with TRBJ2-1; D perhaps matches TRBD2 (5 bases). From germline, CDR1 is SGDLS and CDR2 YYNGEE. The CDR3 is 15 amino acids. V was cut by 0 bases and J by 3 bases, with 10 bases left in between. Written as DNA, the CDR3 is TGTGCCAGCAGCGTAGTCTCTCGGGGCTACAATGAGCAGTTCTTC. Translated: CASSVVSRGYNEQFF.

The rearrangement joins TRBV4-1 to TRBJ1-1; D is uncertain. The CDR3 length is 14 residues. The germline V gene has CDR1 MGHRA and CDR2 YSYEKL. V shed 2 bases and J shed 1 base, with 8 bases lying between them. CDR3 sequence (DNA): TGCGCCAGCAGCCAATTAGGAGGGAACACTGAAGCTTTCTTT. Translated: CASSQLGGNTEAFF.

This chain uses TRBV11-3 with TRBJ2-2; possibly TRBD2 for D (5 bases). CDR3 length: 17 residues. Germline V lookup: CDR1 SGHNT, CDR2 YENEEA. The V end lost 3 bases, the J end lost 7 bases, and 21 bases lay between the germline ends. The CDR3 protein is CASSFASRGSSGGELFF. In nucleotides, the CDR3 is TGTGCCAGCAGCTTCGCATCACGTGGGAGCTCGGGCGGGGAGCTGTTTTTT. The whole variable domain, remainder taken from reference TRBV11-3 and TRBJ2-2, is EAGVVQSPRYKIIEKKQPVAFWCNPISGHNTLYWYLQNLGQGPELLIRYENEEAVDDSQLPKDRFSAERLKGVDSTLKIQPAELGDSAVYLCASSFASRGSSGGELFFGEGSRLTVL.

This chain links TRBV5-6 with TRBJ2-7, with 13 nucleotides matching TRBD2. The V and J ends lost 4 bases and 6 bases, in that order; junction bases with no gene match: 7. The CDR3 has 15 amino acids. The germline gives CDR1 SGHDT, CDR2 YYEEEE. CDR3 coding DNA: TGTGCCAGCAGCCTACCCGGGACTAGCGGGACCGAGCAGTACTTC. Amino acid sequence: CASSLPGTSGTEQYF.

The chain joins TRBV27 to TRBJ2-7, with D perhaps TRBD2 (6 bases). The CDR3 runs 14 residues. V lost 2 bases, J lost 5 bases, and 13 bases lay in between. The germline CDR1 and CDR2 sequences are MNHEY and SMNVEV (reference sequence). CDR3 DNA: TGTGCCAGCAGTTTAGGGAGGATTACCCACGAGCAGTACTTC. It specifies CASSLGRITHEQYF.

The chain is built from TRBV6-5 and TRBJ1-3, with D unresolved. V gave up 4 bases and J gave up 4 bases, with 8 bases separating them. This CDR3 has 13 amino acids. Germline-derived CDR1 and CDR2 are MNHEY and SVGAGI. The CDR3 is CASSSSMGNTIYF. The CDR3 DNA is TGTGCCAGCAGTTCTAGTATGGGAAACACCATATATTTT.

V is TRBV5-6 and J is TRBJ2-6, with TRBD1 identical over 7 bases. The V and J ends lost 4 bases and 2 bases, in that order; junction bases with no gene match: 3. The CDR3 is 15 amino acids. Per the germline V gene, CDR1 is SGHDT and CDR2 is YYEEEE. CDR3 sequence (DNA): TGTGCCAGCAGCCTTACAGGGGCTGGGGCCAACGTCCTGACTTTC. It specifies CASSLTGAGANVLTF.

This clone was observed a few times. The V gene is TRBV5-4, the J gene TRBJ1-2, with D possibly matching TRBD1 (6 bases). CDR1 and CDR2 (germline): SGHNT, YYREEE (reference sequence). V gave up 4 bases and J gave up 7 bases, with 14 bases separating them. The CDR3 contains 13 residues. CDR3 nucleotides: TGTGCCAGCAGCAACTCAGGGGCCGTTGGCTACACCTTC. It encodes CASSNSGAVGYTF.

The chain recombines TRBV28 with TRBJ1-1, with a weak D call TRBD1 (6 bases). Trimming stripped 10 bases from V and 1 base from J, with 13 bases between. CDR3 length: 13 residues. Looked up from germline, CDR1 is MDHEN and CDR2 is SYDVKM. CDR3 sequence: CATRGAKNTEAFF. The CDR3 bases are TGTGCCACCCGGGGGGCGAAGAACACTGAAGCTTTCTTT. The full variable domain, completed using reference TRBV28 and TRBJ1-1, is DVKVTQSSRYLVKRTGEKVFLECVQDMDHENMFWYRQDPGLGLRLIYFSYDVKMKEKGDIPEGYSVSREKKERFSLILESASTNQTSMYLCATRGAKNTEAFFGQGTRLTVV.